This entry concerns a single T cell receptor (beta chain). This sample is part of a study of blood T cell repertoires in COVID-19. Across the study: Collection of acute and convalescent COVID-19 samples took place in the United States, Italy and Spain. PBMCs, B-cell-depleted T cells, or T cells were the source of the cDNA or gDNA that made up the material.

Germline V lookup: CDR1 MGHRA, CDR2 YSYEKL. V was pared by 3 bases and J by 1 base, with 12 bases between. This CDR3 is built from 16 residues. In the original workflow: It was from reference gene primer amplification that nucleated cell counts were estimated. Repertoires were generated with immunoSEQ multiplex PCR, while TCRdb's copy carries only in-frame clones and drops some. Clone size and the V and J calls come from that table; the DNA yielded D and trimming. The table records 150,000 to 200,000 clones, over 80% of them present only once. Patients from Seattle were sampled longitudinally, starting during active infection.

This chain links TRBV4-1 with TRBJ2-2; D is undetermined. This clonotype originated in a woman in her 70s with COVID-19, enrolled during active disease. What was sequenced was peripheral blood. CDR3: CASSHLGVRNTGELFF. For the CDR3, the DNA is TGCGCCAGCAGCCATCTTGGAGTCCGGAACACCGGGGAGCTGTTTTTT.